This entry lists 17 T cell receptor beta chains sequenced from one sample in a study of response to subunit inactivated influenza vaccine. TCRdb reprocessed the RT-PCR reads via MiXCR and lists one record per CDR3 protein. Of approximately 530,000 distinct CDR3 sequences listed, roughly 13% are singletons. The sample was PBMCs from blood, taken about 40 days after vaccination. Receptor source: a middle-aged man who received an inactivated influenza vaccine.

The CDR3: CASSLPFQGRWTDTQYF. The CDR3 DNA reads as TGCGCCAGCAGCCTACCTTTTCAGGGGCGGTGGACAGATACGCAGTATTTT. The chain combines TRBV4-1 with TRBJ2-3; D possibly corresponds to TRBD1 (6 bases). Trimming left V 4 bases short and J 3 bases short, with 20 bases between. CDR1 is MGHRA and CDR2 is YSYEKL in the germline V gene. This CDR3 has 17 residues.

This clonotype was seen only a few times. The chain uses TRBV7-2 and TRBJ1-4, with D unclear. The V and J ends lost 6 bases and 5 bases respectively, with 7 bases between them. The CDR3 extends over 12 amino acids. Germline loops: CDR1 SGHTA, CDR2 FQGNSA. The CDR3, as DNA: TGTGCCAGCAGAGGGCCGAATGAAAAACTGTTTTTT. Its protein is CASRGPNEKLFF.

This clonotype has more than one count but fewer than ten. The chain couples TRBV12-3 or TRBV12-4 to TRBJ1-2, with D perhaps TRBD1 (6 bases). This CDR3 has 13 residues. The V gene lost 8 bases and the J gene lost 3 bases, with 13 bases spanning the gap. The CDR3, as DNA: TGTGCCAGCGACGACAGGTCTGACTATGGCTACACCTTC. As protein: CASDDRSDYGYTF.

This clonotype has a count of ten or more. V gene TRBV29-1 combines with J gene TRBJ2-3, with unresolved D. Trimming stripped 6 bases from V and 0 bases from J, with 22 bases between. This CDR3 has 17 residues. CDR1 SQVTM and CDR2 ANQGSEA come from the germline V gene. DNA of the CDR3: TGCAGCGTCGACGGGTTGGGGAACCAGCCTAGCACAGATACGCAGTATTTT. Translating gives CSVDGLGNQPSTDTQYF.

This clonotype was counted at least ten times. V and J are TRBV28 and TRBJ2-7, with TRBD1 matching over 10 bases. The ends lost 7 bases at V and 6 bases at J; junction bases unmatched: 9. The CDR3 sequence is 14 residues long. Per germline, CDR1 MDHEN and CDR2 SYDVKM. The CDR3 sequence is CASIDGDRGSEQYF. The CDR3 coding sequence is TGTGCCAGCATCGACGGGGACAGGGGCTCCGAGCAGTACTTC.

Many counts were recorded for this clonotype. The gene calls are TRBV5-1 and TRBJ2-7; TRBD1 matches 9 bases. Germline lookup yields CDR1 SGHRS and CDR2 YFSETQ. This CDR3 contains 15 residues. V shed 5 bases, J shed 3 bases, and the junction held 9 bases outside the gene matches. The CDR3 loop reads CASSFTGTGIYEQYF. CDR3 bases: TGCGCCAGCAGTTTCACCGGGACAGGGATCTACGAGCAGTACTTC.

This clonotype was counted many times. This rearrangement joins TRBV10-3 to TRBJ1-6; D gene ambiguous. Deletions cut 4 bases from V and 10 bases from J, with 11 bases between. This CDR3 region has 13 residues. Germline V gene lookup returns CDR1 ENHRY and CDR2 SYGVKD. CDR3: CAISGSSGSPLHF. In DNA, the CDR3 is TGTGCCATCAGTGGCAGTTCTGGCTCACCCCTCCACTTT.

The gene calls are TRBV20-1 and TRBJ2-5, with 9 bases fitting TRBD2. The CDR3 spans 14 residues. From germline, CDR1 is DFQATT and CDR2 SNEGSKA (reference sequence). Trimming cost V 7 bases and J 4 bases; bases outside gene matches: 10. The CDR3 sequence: CSGQRGGAIETQYF. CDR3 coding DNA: TGCAGTGGTCAACGCGGGGGGGCCATAGAGACCCAGTACTTC.

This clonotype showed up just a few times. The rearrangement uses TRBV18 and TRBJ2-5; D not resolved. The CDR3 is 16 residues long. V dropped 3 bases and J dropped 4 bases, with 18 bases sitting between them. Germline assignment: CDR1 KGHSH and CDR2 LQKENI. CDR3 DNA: TGTGCCAGCTCACCTCAAGGGCCCGGAGTCGGAGAGACCCAGTACTTC. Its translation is CASSPQGPGVGETQYF. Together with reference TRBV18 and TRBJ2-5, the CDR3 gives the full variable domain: NAGVMQNPRHLVRRRGQEARLRCSPMKGHSHVYWYRQLPEEGLKFMVYLQKENIIDESGMPKERFSAEFPKEGPSILRIQQVVRGDSAAYFCASSPQGPGVGETQYFGPGTRLLVL.

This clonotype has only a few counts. The CDR3 DNA is TGCGCCAGCAGCCAAGATTCCGCGGGACAGGGGCGGGAGACCCAGTACTTC. Translating it yields CASSQDSAGQGRETQYF. The chain carries TRBV4-1 and TRBJ2-5; 10 nucleotides agree with TRBD1. The trim removed 0 bases at V and 5 bases at J, leaving 9 bases unmatched. The CDR3 sequence is 17 residues long. Germline CDR1 reads MGHRA; CDR2 reads YSYEKL.

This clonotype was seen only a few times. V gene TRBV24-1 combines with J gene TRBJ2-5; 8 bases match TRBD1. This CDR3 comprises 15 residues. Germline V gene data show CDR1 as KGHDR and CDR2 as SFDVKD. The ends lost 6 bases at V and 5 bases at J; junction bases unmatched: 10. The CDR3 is CATSLRTGQGETQYF. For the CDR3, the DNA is TGTGCCACCAGTCTCAGGACAGGGCAAGGGGAGACCCAGTACTTC.

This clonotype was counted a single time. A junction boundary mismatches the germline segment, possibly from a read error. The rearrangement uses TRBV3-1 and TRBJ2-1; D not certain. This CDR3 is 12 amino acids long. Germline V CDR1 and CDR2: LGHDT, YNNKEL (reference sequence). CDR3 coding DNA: TGTGCCAGCAGCCAAGACTGGGATGAGCACTTCTTC. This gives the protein CASSQDWDEHFF.

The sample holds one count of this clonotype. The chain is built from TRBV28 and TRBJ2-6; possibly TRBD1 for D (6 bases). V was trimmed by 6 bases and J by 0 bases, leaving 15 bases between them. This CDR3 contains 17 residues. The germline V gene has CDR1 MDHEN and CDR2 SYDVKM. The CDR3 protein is CASSRGTTGSGANVLTF. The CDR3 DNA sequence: TGTGCCAGCAGCCGTGGGACAACCGGCTCTGGGGCCAACGTCCTGACTTTC.

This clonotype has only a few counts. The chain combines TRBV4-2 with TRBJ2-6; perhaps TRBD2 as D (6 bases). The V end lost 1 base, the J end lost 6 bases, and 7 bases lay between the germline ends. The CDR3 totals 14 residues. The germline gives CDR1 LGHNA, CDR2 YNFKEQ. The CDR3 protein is CASSQGGVANVLTF. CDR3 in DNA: TGTGCCAGCAGCCAAGGGGGGGTGGCCAACGTCCTGACTTTC.

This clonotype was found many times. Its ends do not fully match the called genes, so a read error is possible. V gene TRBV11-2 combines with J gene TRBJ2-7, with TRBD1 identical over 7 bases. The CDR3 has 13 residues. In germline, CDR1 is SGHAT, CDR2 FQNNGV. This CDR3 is CASSLDRDSGLHF. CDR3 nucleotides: TGTGCCAGCAGCTTGGACCGGGACAGCGGATTGCACTTC.

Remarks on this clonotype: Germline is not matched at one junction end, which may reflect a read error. CDR3: CASSLTSAGSETQYF. The CDR3 nucleotides read TGTGCTAGCAGCTTAACCTCGGCAGGGTCAGAGACCCAGTACTTC. The chain uses TRBV7-7 and TRBJ2-5; D might be TRBD1 (5 bases). CDR3 length: 15 amino acids. CDR1 and CDR2 (germline): SSHAT, FNYEAQ (reference sequence).

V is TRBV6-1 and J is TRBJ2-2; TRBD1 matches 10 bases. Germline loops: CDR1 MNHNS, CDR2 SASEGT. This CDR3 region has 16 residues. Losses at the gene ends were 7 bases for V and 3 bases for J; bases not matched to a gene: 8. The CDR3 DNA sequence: TGTGCCAGCAACACCCCCGGGACAGGGGACACCGGGGAGCTGTTTTTT. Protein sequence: CASNTPGTGDTGELFF.